This record concerns one T cell receptor beta chain sequence. Antigen: not known. The CDR3 covers 13 residues. Germline CDR1 is PRHDT and CDR2 is FYEKMQ (reference sequence). V lost 4 bases and J lost 6, with 12 bases in between. This sample stems from a study of cytomegalovirus exposure and HLA in healthy donors. It was with 60 Vbeta and 13 Jbeta primers that the PCR ran. Generated by immunoSEQ multiplex PCR, the TCRdb table keeps only in-frame clones and is missing some. The table shows 60,000 to 90,000 clones, with roughly 64% occurring only once. Study-level findings and limits: Later genetic work tied a missense DCLRE1C variant to beta-chain V and J trimming.

V and J are TRBV13 and TRBJ1-2; D might be TRBD1 (6 bases). Sequenced sample: PBMCs. This TCR derives from a man aged 35 to 55 in good health and CMV-seropositive. The CDR3 DNA reads as TGTGCCAGCAGCTCACAGGGATACGATGGCTACACCTTC. Its protein is CASSSQGYDGYTF.